Shown below are 31 T cell receptor beta chains from a single sample sequenced in a study of blood T cell repertoires in COVID-19. Clones were read by immunoSEQ multiplex PCR, and TCRdb kept only the in-frame ones, dropping some. The sample comprises about 250,000 clones, about 80% of which are singletons, and approximately 4.8% rests with the top ten. Sequencing input: peripheral blood. Receptors were obtained from a man between 45 and 60 years old with active or convalescent COVID-19.

The CDR3 sequence is CASSQAKTGQSYEQYF. In DNA form, the CDR3 reads TGTGCCAGCAGCCAGGCTAAGACGGGACAATCCTACGAGCAGTACTTC. The chain combines TRBV4-2 with TRBJ2-7; D might be TRBD1 (6 bases). V lost 3 bases, J lost 1 base, and 16 bases lay in between. The CDR3 totals 16 residues. Germline V gene lookup returns CDR1 LGHNA and CDR2 YNFKEQ.

The genes are TRBV6-4 and TRBJ2-1; possibly TRBD1 for D (6 bases). The V gene's germline CDR1 is MRHNA and CDR2 SNTAGT. Trimming left V 3 bases short and J 0 bases short, with 6 bases between. The CDR3 is 14 residues long. This chain's CDR3 is CASSETGSYNEQFF. CDR3 nucleotides: TGTGCCAGCAGTGAGACAGGCTCCTACAATGAGCAGTTCTTC.

The chain is built from TRBV30 and TRBJ2-3; 11 bases are a match to TRBD1. With V trimmed by 7 bases and J by 5 bases, 8 bases remained unmatched. The CDR3 has 14 amino acids. Germline V lookup: CDR1 GTSNPN, CDR2 SVGIG (reference sequence). The CDR3 DNA reads as TGTGCCTCCACCTCTGGGACAGGGGGAGATACGCAGTATTTT. Translating it yields CASTSGTGGDTQYF.

The CDR3 DNA is TGTGCCAGCAGTCCACTGACAGGGGGCGTGGAGACCCAGTACTTC. Amino acid sequence: CASSPLTGGVETQYF. The rearrangement joins TRBV27 to TRBJ2-5; the match to TRBD1 covers 10 bases. Losses at the gene ends were 5 bases for V and 5 bases for J; bases not matched to a gene: 8. This CDR3 region has 15 residues. Germline CDR1 MNHEY, CDR2 SMNVEV (reference sequence).

CDR3 protein: CASSRGQREQPQHF. CDR3 DNA sequence: TGTGCCAGCAGCCGGGGACAGCGGGAGCAGCCCCAGCATTTT. This chain joins TRBV3-1 (or the pseudogene TRBV3-2) and TRBJ1-5; TRBD1 agrees at 7 bases. This CDR3 is built from 14 residues. Germline V lookup: CDR1 LGHDT, CDR2 YNNKEL (reference sequence). Trimming cost V 4 bases and J 7 bases; bases outside gene matches: 7.

The table lists this clone with a count of one. V gene TRBV6-5 combines with J gene TRBJ2-1, with a tentative D call TRBD2 (6 bases). V lost 6 bases to trimming and J lost 13 bases, with 16 bases between them. This CDR3 is built from 12 residues. The V gene's germline CDR1 is MNHEY and CDR2 SVGAGI. CDR3 DNA sequence: TGTGCCAGCAGCGACCCGGGACTCGAACAGTTCTTC. Its protein product is CASSDPGLEQFF.

This chain links TRBV9 with TRBJ1-2; a possible D gene is TRBD1 (5 bases). Per the germline V gene, CDR1 is SGDLS and CDR2 is YYNGEE. There are 14 residues in the CDR3. Trimming removed 1 base at V and 7 bases at J, with 14 bases between. For the CDR3, the DNA is TGTGCCAGCAGCGTATCCGTAGGGGCTGGTGGCTACACCTTC. This translates into CASSVSVGAGGYTF.

J is TRBJ2-6 and V is TRBV5-8, with D tentatively TRBD1 (6 bases). The germline V and J ends were trimmed by 1 base and 0 bases, with 11 bases remaining between them. The CDR3 totals 17 residues. Germline values: CDR1 SGHTS, CDR2 YDEGEE. The CDR3: CASSLRVGGSGANVLTF. The DNA of the CDR3 is TGTGCCAGCAGCTTGAGGGTAGGGGGCTCTGGGGCCAACGTCCTGACTTTC.

This clone was observed a handful of times. Other DNA sequences in this sample translate to the same CDR3. The V gene is TRBV5-1, the J gene TRBJ2-7; 8 bases align to TRBD1. CDR3 length: 14 amino acids. The V gene end was trimmed by 0 bases and the J gene end by 2 bases; junction bases not matched to a gene: 1. CDR1 SGHRS and CDR2 YFSETQ come from the germline V gene. This CDR3 reads CASSLGQGPYEQYF. The CDR3, as DNA: TGCGCCAGCAGCTTGGGACAGGGGCCCTACGAGCAGTACTTC.

J is TRBJ1-6 and V is TRBV5-6; D is unresolved. This CDR3 is 13 amino acids long. The germline CDR1 and CDR2 sequences are SGHDT and YYEEEE. V dropped 3 bases and J dropped 7 bases, with 8 bases sitting between them. The CDR3 region has the DNA TGTGCCAGCAGCTCGACTCGGAATTCACCCCTCCACTTT. It yields the protein CASSSTRNSPLHF. Complete variable domain (other parts from reference TRBV5-6 and TRBJ1-6): DAGVTQSPTHLIKTRGQQVTLRCSPKSGHDTVSWYQQALGQGPQFIFQYYEEEERQRGNFPDRFSGHQFPNYSSELNVNALLLGDSALYLCASSSTRNSPLHFGNGTRLTVT.

The chain joins TRBV27 to TRBJ2-1; 9 nucleotides match TRBD1. In germline, CDR1 is MNHEY, CDR2 SMNVEV (reference sequence). The V gene end was trimmed by 2 bases and the J gene end by 3 bases; junction bases not matched to a gene: 8. The CDR3 runs to 17 residues. DNA for the CDR3: TGTGCCAGCAGTTTAAGGGGGACAGGGCTGGGCTACAATGAGCAGTTCTTC. Protein product: CASSLRGTGLGYNEQFF.

Written as DNA, the CDR3 is TGTGCCAGCAGCTCTACCACCCGGGACAGGAGTACAGATACGCAGTATTTT. This gives the protein CASSSTTRDRSTDTQYF. J is TRBJ2-3 and V is TRBV9, with 8 bases identical to TRBD1. The CDR3 sequence is 17 residues long. The germline gives CDR1 SGDLS, CDR2 YYNGEE. V gave up 4 bases and J gave up 3 bases; unmatched junction bases: 13. The full variable domain, its missing parts supplied by reference TRBV9 and TRBJ2-3, is DSGVTQTPKHLITATGQRVTLRCSPRSGDLSVYWYQQSLDQGLQFLIQYYNGEERAKGNILERFSAQQFPDLHSELNLSSLELGDSALYFCASSSTTRDRSTDTQYFGPGTRLTVL.

The genes are TRBV4-1 and TRBJ2-7, with D tentatively TRBD1 (5 bases). The CDR3 consists of 14 residues. V was clipped by 4 bases and J by 4 bases, with 14 bases between them. Germline-derived CDR1 and CDR2 are MGHRA and YSYEKL. This CDR3 reads CASSPYLQGYEQYF. The DNA of the CDR3 is TGCGCCAGCAGCCCTTACCTCCAGGGATACGAGCAGTACTTC.

This chain uses TRBV5-5 with TRBJ1-5; 8 positions agree with TRBD1. Germline V gene lookup returns CDR1 SGHKS and CDR2 YYEKEE (reference sequence). J lost 4 bases, V lost 6 bases, and 6 bases had no gene match. CDR3 size: 14 residues. The CDR3 protein is CASNGQGRNQPQHF. The CDR3, as DNA: TGTGCCAGCAACGGACAGGGACGGAATCAGCCCCAGCATTTT.

V usage is TRBV21-1 and J usage is TRBJ2-1; the table's D call, TRBD1, was not checked against the DNA. TRBV21-1 is a known pseudogene. CDR3 length: 16 amino acids. CDR3 sequence: CASSKSGRGAYNEQFF. The CDR3 bases are TGTGCCAGCAGCAAATCTGGCAGGGGGGCCTACAATGAGCAGTTCTTC.

The chain couples TRBV5-6 to TRBJ2-1, with 8 bases aligning to TRBD1. Germline V gives CDR1 SGHDT, CDR2 YYEEEE. The J segment lost 2 bases and the V segment lost 4 bases, leaving 5 bases of the junction unmatched. This CDR3 comprises 15 residues. As DNA, the CDR3 is TGTGCCAGCAGCAACGGACAGGGACCCTACAATGAGCAGTTCTTC. It translates to CASSNGQGPYNEQFF.

V and J are TRBV2 and TRBJ1-5; perhaps TRBD1 as D (5 bases). This CDR3 spans 15 amino acids. V was pared by 5 bases and J by 1 base, with 12 bases between. The V gene's germline CDR1 is SNHLY and CDR2 FYNNEI. The CDR3: CASSSGHLSNQPQHF. The DNA for the CDR3 is TGTGCCAGCAGTTCCGGACACCTCAGCAATCAGCCCCAGCATTTT.

This chain connects TRBV5-1 to TRBJ1-1; D perhaps matches TRBD1 (5 bases). The CDR3 extends over 14 amino acids. In germline, CDR1 is SGHRS, CDR2 YFSETQ. Trimming shortened V by 4 bases and J by 2 bases, and 12 bases separated the two germline ends. The CDR3 DNA sequence: TGCGCCAGCAGCCTTAGACAGTCCAACACTGAAGCTTTCTTT. Protein: CASSLRQSNTEAFF.

This chain connects TRBV3-1 (or the pseudogene TRBV3-2) to TRBJ2-3; D unresolved. CDR3 length equals 15 residues. The V end was cut by 0 bases, the J end by 5 bases, with 12 bases between. Germline CDR1 reads LGHDT; CDR2 reads YNNKEL (reference sequence). The CDR3 region is CASSQDSLAGDTQYF. The CDR3 DNA sequence: TGTGCCAGCAGCCAAGATTCGTTAGCTGGAGATACGCAGTATTTT.

This clone was seen only once. CDR3 sequence (DNA): TGTGCCAGCAGCTTATTTGGCCAGGCCTCCTACAATGAGCAGTTCTTC. Protein: CASSLFGQASYNEQFF. The gene calls are TRBV7-8 and TRBJ2-1; D gene uncertain. Germline V gene sequence: CDR1 SGHVS, CDR2 FQNEAQ. CDR3 size: 16 residues. The germline V and J ends were trimmed by 2 bases and 0 bases, with 11 bases remaining between them.

The chain uses TRBV7-2 and TRBJ1-2; no reliable D call. V gave up 2 bases and J gave up 8 bases, with 15 bases separating them. The germline CDR1 and CDR2 sequences are SGHTA and FQGNSA. CDR3 length: 14 residues. The CDR3 sequence: CASSLQVGSYGYTF. The DNA of the CDR3 is TGTGCCAGCAGCTTACAGGTCGGCTCTTACGGCTACACCTTC.

This chain uses TRBV6-5 with TRBJ2-7; D is perhaps TRBD1 (6 bases). This CDR3 is 15 amino acids long. V shed 5 bases and J shed 0 bases, with 14 bases lying between them. Germline V gene data show CDR1 as MNHEY and CDR2 as SVGAGI. For the CDR3, the DNA is TGTGCCAGCAGTCTTTCCAGGGGAAGCTCCTACGAGCAGTACTTC. Residues: CASSLSRGSSYEQYF.

Here the CDR3 reads CASSLSGGLAGSFSYNEQFF. Written as DNA, the CDR3 is TGTGCCAGCAGTTTATCGGGCGGACTAGCGGGGTCCTTCTCCTACAATGAGCAGTTCTTC. This chain uses TRBV27 with TRBJ2-1; the match to TRBD2 covers 12 bases. In germline, CDR1 is MNHEY, CDR2 SMNVEV (reference sequence). The V segment lost 0 bases and the J segment 0 bases; nucleotides outside the gene matches: 9. This CDR3 contains 20 residues.

V usage is TRBV27 and J usage is TRBJ1-2; TRBD1 is a possible D gene (6 bases). V dropped 5 bases and J dropped 4 bases, with 17 bases sitting between them. The CDR3 extends over 15 amino acids. CDR1 is MNHEY and CDR2 is SMNVEV in the germline V gene (reference sequence). For the CDR3, the DNA is TGTGCCAGCAGTCCCAGGCCCGGGACACCCTATGGCTACACCTTC. Its translation is CASSPRPGTPYGYTF.

The V gene is TRBV19, the J gene TRBJ1-2; 8 bases are shared with TRBD1. Germline lookup yields CDR1 LNHDA and CDR2 SQIVND (reference sequence). This CDR3 is 15 amino acids long. J was trimmed by 8 bases and V by 8 bases; bases with no gene match: 16. For the CDR3, the DNA is TGTGCCAGTTCTACAGGCAGGGGGCTTTTGGAGGGCTACACCTTC. This sequence encodes CASSTGRGLLEGYTF. Complete variable domain (other parts from reference TRBV19 and TRBJ1-2): DGGITQSPKYLFRKEGQNVTLSCEQNLNHDAMYWYRQDPGQGLRLIYYSQIVNDFQKGDIAEGYSVSREKKESFPLTVTSAQKNPTAFYLCASSTGRGLLEGYTFGSGTRLTVV.

The DNA for the CDR3 is TGCAGCGTCGGGACAGGTTCGGGACTGGGCACTGAAGCTTTCTTT. This encodes CSVGTGSGLGTEAFF. V usage is TRBV29-1 and J usage is TRBJ1-1; 8 bases are shared with TRBD1. V shed 6 bases and J 4 bases; nucleotides not matched to a gene: 13. The CDR3 loop spans 15 amino acids. Germline V gene sequence: CDR1 SQVTM, CDR2 ANQGSEA.

The chain has TRBV9 and TRBJ2-2; TRBD1 agrees at 7 bases. The CDR3 contains 15 residues. Germline loops: CDR1 SGDLS, CDR2 YYNGEE. V shed 6 bases and J 1 base; nucleotides not matched to a gene: 6. Written as DNA, the CDR3 is TGTGCCAGCAAAAAAACAGGGGAGAACACCGGGGAGCTGTTTTTT. This sequence encodes CASKKTGENTGELFF.

This chain uses TRBV28 with TRBJ2-1, with 9 positions matching TRBD2. Germline loops: CDR1 MDHEN, CDR2 SYDVKM. The CDR3 sequence is 15 residues long. The V gene end was trimmed by 6 bases and the J gene end by 5 bases; junction bases not matched to a gene: 8. CDR3 residues: CASRTVSGGNNEQFF. The CDR3 bases are TGTGCCAGCAGGACAGTTAGCGGGGGAAACAATGAGCAGTTCTTC. Full variable domain (remainder filled in from reference TRBV28 and TRBJ2-1): DVKVTQSSRYLVKRTGEKVFLECVQDMDHENMFWYRQDPGLGLRLIYFSYDVKMKEKGDIPEGYSVSREKKERFSLILESASTNQTSMYLCASRTVSGGNNEQFFGPGTRLTVL.

The genes are TRBV2 and TRBJ1-5; TRBD1 might be the D (6 bases). CDR1 SNHLY and CDR2 FYNNEI come from the germline V gene. Between the trimmed V and J ends, which lost 7 bases and 6 bases, there was a span of 13 bases. CDR3 size: 13 residues. The CDR3, as DNA: TGTGCCAGCACTGGACAGCTCTTTCAGCCCCAGCATTTT. Translation: CASTGQLFQPQHF.

The V and J genes are TRBV7-2 and TRBJ2-7; 8 bases match TRBD2. V lost 5 bases to trimming and J lost 3 bases; unmatched junction nucleotides: 12. The CDR3 has 16 residues. The germline V gene encodes CDR1 SGHTA and CDR2 FQGNSA. The CDR3 sequence is CASSQAAGLALYEQYF. The DNA for the CDR3 is TGTGCCAGCAGCCAAGCTGCAGGACTAGCTCTCTACGAGCAGTACTTC.

The chain's CDR3 is CASSGPRDRRLAGGSDTQYF. As DNA, the CDR3 is TGTGCCAGCAGCGGTCCCCGGGACAGAAGACTAGCGGGGGGGTCAGATACGCAGTATTTT. The chain joins TRBV9 to TRBJ2-3, with 14 bases fitting TRBD2. The CDR3 loop spans 20 amino acids. V dropped 3 bases and J dropped 4; count of bases not matched to a gene: 16. Per germline, CDR1 SGDLS and CDR2 YYNGEE.